Following are 32 T cell receptor beta chains from one sample sequenced in a study of blood T cell repertoires in COVID-19. Measured with immunoSEQ multiplex PCR; TCRdb has only the in-frame clones, and not every one. The sample shows hundreds of thousands of clones, around 82% of them seen only once. The sequenced material came from peripheral blood. Receptors were obtained from a woman aged 40 to 50 with active or convalescent COVID-19.

The chain uses TRBV4-3 and TRBJ1-2, with TRBD1 identical over 9 bases. There are 17 residues in the CDR3. With V trimmed by 0 bases and J by 4 bases, 9 bases remained unmatched. Germline CDR1 and CDR2: LGHNA and YSLEER. The CDR3 sequence: CASSQDISPGQGYGYTF. The CDR3 DNA is TGCGCCAGCAGCCAAGACATTAGTCCGGGACAGGGCTATGGCTACACCTTC.

This chain links TRBV6-1 with TRBJ1-4; D unclear. V was trimmed by 1 base and J by 6 bases, leaving 6 bases between them. Germline assignment: CDR1 MNHNS and CDR2 SASEGT. The CDR3 covers 13 residues. The CDR3: CASSEGRDEKLFF. Here the CDR3 DNA reads TGTGCCAGCAGTGAAGGAAGAGATGAAAAACTGTTTTTT.

The genes are TRBV3-1 (or the pseudogene TRBV3-2) and TRBJ2-7; 8 bases map to TRBD1. V shed 1 base and J 3 bases; nucleotides not matched to a gene: 5. Germline CDR1 and CDR2: LGHDT and YNNKEL (reference sequence). CDR3 length: 15 amino acids. CDR3 DNA sequence: TGTGCCAGCAGCCAAGGGCAGGACAGGGTCTACGAGCAGTACTTC. Translated: CASSQGQDRVYEQYF.

This clone occurred a few times. J is TRBJ2-7 and V is TRBV14, with 7 bases that match TRBD1. Per germline, CDR1 SGHDN and CDR2 FVKESK. J was trimmed by 3 bases and V by 2 bases; bases with no gene match: 4. This CDR3 is 14 amino acids long. The CDR3 protein is CASSQSAGGYEQYF. CDR3 in DNA: TGTGCCAGCAGCCAATCGGCAGGGGGCTACGAGCAGTACTTC.

The sample holds one count of this clone. The chain recombines TRBV20-1 with TRBJ2-1, with 11 positions matching TRBD2. V shed 3 bases, J shed 4 bases, and the junction held 5 bases outside the gene matches. Germline values: CDR1 DFQATT, CDR2 SNEGSKA (reference sequence). The CDR3 loop spans 15 amino acids. DNA of the CDR3: TGCAGTGCTAGTGCTAGCGGGGGGATGTACAATGAGCAGTTCTTC. Its translation is CSASASGGMYNEQFF.

This chain joins TRBV5-4 and TRBJ2-5; the match to TRBD2 covers 9 bases. The CDR3 has 15 residues. The germline V gene encodes CDR1 SGHNT and CDR2 YYREEE (reference sequence). The J segment lost 1 base and the V segment lost 0 bases, leaving 1 base of the junction unmatched. The CDR3 nucleotides are TGTGCCAGCAGCTTGGGGCGGGGGGGCCAAGAGACCCAGTACTTC. Amino acids: CASSLGRGGQETQYF.

The rearrangement joins TRBV7-3 to TRBJ2-1; D may be TRBD2 (5 bases). Per germline, CDR1 SGHTA and CDR2 FQGTGA. This CDR3 is built from 13 residues. V gave up 4 bases and J gave up 8 bases, with 12 bases separating them. The CDR3 loop is CASSSLVGDEQFF. CDR3 nucleotide sequence: TGTGCCAGCAGCTCTCTCGTCGGGGATGAGCAGTTCTTC.

The chain links TRBV13 to TRBJ2-3, with 8 positions matching TRBD1. The CDR3 totals 19 residues. Germline values: CDR1 PRHDT, CDR2 FYEKMQ (reference sequence). V dropped 4 bases and J dropped 0; count of bases not matched to a gene: 15. The CDR3: CASSSNRQGPHLSTDTQYF. In DNA, the CDR3 is TGTGCCAGCAGCTCAAATCGACAGGGGCCTCACCTCAGCACAGATACGCAGTATTTT.

The genes are TRBV2 and TRBJ1-1, with D unclear. V was clipped by 6 bases and J by 7 bases, with 9 bases between them. The length of the CDR3 is 11 residues. In germline, CDR1 is SNHLY, CDR2 FYNNEI. CDR3 region: CASRAGLEAFF. The CDR3 DNA is TGTGCCAGCAGGGCGGGCCTTGAAGCTTTCTTT.

The chain joins TRBV3-1 (or the pseudogene TRBV3-2) to TRBJ1-4; 7 bases match TRBD1. CDR1 LGHDT and CDR2 YNNKEL come from the germline V gene (reference sequence). V lost 6 bases and J lost 7; bases outside the gene matches: 8. The CDR3 has 14 residues. CDR3 in DNA: TGTGCCAGCAGTACCGGGACAGCGCCTGAAAAACTGTTTTTT. Translating it yields CASSTGTAPEKLFF.

This clone was seen only a few times. This sequence joins TRBV28 and TRBJ2-3; D is unresolved. The CDR3 spans 13 residues. V gave up 5 bases and J gave up 0 bases, with 6 bases separating them. The germline V gene encodes CDR1 MDHEN and CDR2 SYDVKM. The CDR3 DNA reads TGTGCCAGCAGTCCCTCTAGCACAGATACGCAGTATTTT. This sequence encodes CASSPSSTDTQYF.

The chain carries TRBV5-1 and TRBJ1-1; 7 bases are a match to TRBD1. The trim removed 4 bases at V and 1 base at J, leaving 7 bases unmatched. The CDR3 is 15 residues long. Germline CDR1 is SGHRS and CDR2 is YFSETQ. This CDR3 reads CASSLMGTENTEAFF. The CDR3, as DNA: TGCGCCAGCAGCCTAATGGGGACAGAGAACACTGAAGCTTTCTTT.

As to this clone: Other DNA sequences from this sample encode an identical CDR3 as well. V and J are TRBV18 and TRBJ2-7, with TRBD1 matching 8 bases. Trimming cost V 0 bases and J 3 bases; bases outside gene matches: 4. CDR1 and CDR2 from the germline V gene are KGHSH and LQKENI. The CDR3 totals 15 residues. The CDR3 sequence is CASSPPDRGSYEQYF. The CDR3 region has the DNA TGTGCCAGCTCACCACCCGACAGGGGAAGCTACGAGCAGTACTTC.

This clone was seen just once. V is TRBV19 and J is TRBJ2-3, with 8 bases fitting TRBD2. Trimming at V came to 2 bases and at J to 0 bases, leaving 16 bases not matched to a gene. The CDR3 has 20 amino acids. Looked up from germline, CDR1 is LNHDA and CDR2 is SQIVND (reference sequence). The CDR3 here is CASSISAFKAGATSTDTQYF. As DNA, the CDR3 is TGTGCCAGTAGTATATCGGCTTTTAAAGCGGGGGCCACTAGCACAGATACGCAGTATTTT.

The J gene is TRBJ1-2, the V gene TRBV30; 9 bases line up with TRBD1. The CDR3 runs to 14 residues. The germline gives CDR1 GTSNPN, CDR2 SVGIG (reference sequence). CDR3 amino acids: CALRPFDRGDGYTF. Here the CDR3 DNA reads TGTGCTCTCCGCCCCTTCGACAGGGGGGACGGCTACACCTTC. The full variable domain, with the rest looked up from reference TRBV30 and TRBJ1-2, is SQTIHQWPATLVQPVGSPLSLECTVEGTSNPNLYWYRQAAGRGLQLLFYSVGIGQISSEVPQNLSASRPQDRQFILSSKKLLLSDSGFYLCALRPFDRGDGYTFGSGTRLTVV.

J is TRBJ1-3 and V is TRBV6-5; D is perhaps TRBD1 (6 bases). Germline V gene data show CDR1 as MNHEY and CDR2 as SVGAGI. V dropped 0 bases and J dropped 2 bases, with 11 bases sitting between them. The CDR3 loop spans 16 amino acids. Here the CDR3 DNA reads TGTGCCAGCAGTTACTCGGCCGGGACAACTGGAAACACCATATATTTT. Protein: CASSYSAGTTGNTIYF.

This chain connects TRBV5-1 to TRBJ1-4, with 8 nucleotides matching TRBD1. CDR3 length: 14 amino acids. V shed 4 bases and J 6 bases; nucleotides not matched to a gene: 5. Germline lookup yields CDR1 SGHRS and CDR2 YFSETQ. The CDR3 loop is CASSQTGGDEKLFF. The CDR3 region has the DNA TGCGCCAGCAGCCAAACAGGGGGGGATGAAAAACTGTTTTTT.

The J gene is TRBJ1-1, the V gene TRBV19; a possible D gene is TRBD1 (5 bases). The germline gives CDR1 LNHDA, CDR2 SQIVND (reference sequence). This CDR3 region has 15 residues. The germline V and J ends were trimmed by 7 bases and 0 bases, with 15 bases remaining between them. DNA for the CDR3: TGTGCCAGTACCCTAGGGGCAGGCCTGAACACTGAAGCTTTCTTT. Its protein product is CASTLGAGLNTEAFF.

This chain links TRBV7-2 with TRBJ1-2; tentatively, D is TRBD1 (6 bases). Trimming removed 1 base from V and 6 bases from J, with 12 bases in between. This CDR3 spans 14 amino acids. The germline CDR1 and CDR2 sequences are SGHTA and FQGNSA. CDR3 in DNA: TGTGCCAGCAGCTTAGTATCAGGGGCTAATGGCTACACCTTC. This gives the protein CASSLVSGANGYTF.

The chain carries TRBV28 and TRBJ1-1, with 9 bases matching TRBD1. The CDR3 is made up of 16 amino acids. V lost 3 bases and J lost 3; bases outside the gene matches: 8. CDR1 is MDHEN and CDR2 is SYDVKM in the germline V gene. The CDR3 sequence: CASSFGTGNLDTEAFF. As DNA, the CDR3 is TGTGCCAGCAGTTTCGGGACAGGGAATTTGGACACTGAAGCTTTCTTT.

This rearrangement joins TRBV28 to TRBJ2-7; 7 bases are a match to TRBD1. The V segment lost 2 bases and the J segment 1 base; nucleotides outside the gene matches: 17. Germline V CDR1 and CDR2: MDHEN, SYDVKM. The CDR3 runs to 19 residues. The CDR3 DNA is TGTGCCAGCAGTTTACAAGTTCTTAGACTATGGGACAGTTCCTACGAGCAGTACTTC. It yields the protein CASSLQVLRLWDSSYEQYF. The entire variable domain, with the rest obtained from reference TRBV28 and TRBJ2-7, is as follows: DVKVTQSSRYLVKRTGEKVFLECVQDMDHENMFWYRQDPGLGLRLIYFSYDVKMKEKGDIPEGYSVSREKKERFSLILESASTNQTSMYLCASSLQVLRLWDSSYEQYFGPGTRLTVT.

The CDR3 here is CASRPTGDGEQFF. DNA of the CDR3: TGTGCCAGCAGGCCGACAGGGGATGGTGAGCAGTTCTTC. The V gene is TRBV6-5, the J gene TRBJ2-1, with 8 bases that match TRBD1. Germline assignment: CDR1 MNHEY and CDR2 SVGAGI. This CDR3 has 13 residues. Germline trimming cut 6 bases from V and 9 bases from J; bases unmatched to any gene: 7.

The chain joins TRBV29-1 to TRBJ1-1; TRBD1 matches at 8 bases. The V segment lost 3 bases and the J segment 1 base; nucleotides outside the gene matches: 10. The germline gives CDR1 SQVTM, CDR2 ANQGSEA. The CDR3 is made up of 16 amino acids. CDR3 loop: CSVDGRGPLGNTEAFF. DNA of the CDR3: TGCAGCGTTGACGGCAGGGGGCCTCTTGGGAACACTGAAGCTTTCTTT.

This clone was seen just once. The genes are TRBV6-2 or TRBV6-3 and TRBJ2-2, with 11 bases aligning to TRBD1. Trimming cost V 2 bases and J 7 bases; bases outside gene matches: 12. Germline CDR1 MNHEY, CDR2 SVGEGT. The CDR3 has 18 residues. The CDR3 coding sequence is TGTGCCAGCAGTTACCAACTGGACAGGGGGCTATGGAACGGGGAGCTGTTTTTT. This sequence encodes CASSYQLDRGLWNGELFF.

The chain joins TRBV27 to TRBJ2-3; 8 bases match TRBD2. The germline V gene encodes CDR1 MNHEY and CDR2 SMNVEV (reference sequence). V lost 3 bases to trimming and J lost 3 bases; unmatched junction nucleotides: 5. This CDR3 spans 15 amino acids. Here the CDR3 reads CASSLALADTDTQYF. The CDR3 coding sequence is TGTGCCAGCAGTTTGGCACTAGCGGATACAGATACGCAGTATTTT.

V is TRBV6-6 and J is TRBJ2-1; 8 bases line up with TRBD2. In germline, CDR1 is MNHNY, CDR2 SVGAGI (reference sequence). V trimming: 2 bases; J trimming: 4 bases; junction bases outside the gene matches: 7. This CDR3 spans 16 amino acids. CDR3 DNA: TGTGCCAGCAGTTACCGCGGGGAGCGGGGGTACAATGAGCAGTTCTTC. Translated: CASSYRGERGYNEQFF.

The chain combines TRBV5-1 with TRBJ1-3, with 8 nucleotides matching TRBD1. Per the germline V gene, CDR1 is SGHRS and CDR2 is YFSETQ. This CDR3 is 16 amino acids long. V shed 3 bases, J shed 0 bases, and the junction held 5 bases outside the gene matches. The CDR3: CASSYTGGTSGNTIYF. The CDR3 nucleotides read TGCGCCAGCAGCTATACAGGGGGAACCTCTGGAAACACCATATATTTT.

This chain links TRBV15 with TRBJ1-3, with 7 bases lining up with TRBD1. This CDR3 contains 15 residues. The V segment lost 3 bases and the J segment 2 bases; nucleotides outside the gene matches: 4. Germline V lookup: CDR1 LNHNV, CDR2 YYDKDF (reference sequence). The CDR3 region has the DNA TGTGCCACCAGCAGTTTAACAGGGGCTGGAAACACCATATATTTT. It yields the protein CATSSLTGAGNTIYF.

A single count supports this clone. This chain links TRBV7-9 with TRBJ2-2; 9 bases match TRBD1. CDR1 SEHNR and CDR2 FQNEAQ come from the germline V gene (reference sequence). J lost 6 bases, V lost 4 bases, and 6 bases had no gene match. This CDR3 has 15 residues. CDR3 sequence (DNA): TGTGCCAGCAGCTCGCGGGACAGGGTCTCCGGGGAGCTGTTTTTT. As protein: CASSSRDRVSGELFF.

The chain links TRBV7-9 to TRBJ1-2, with 8 bases matching TRBD1. J lost 0 bases, V lost 6 bases, and 12 bases had no gene match. CDR3 length equals 17 residues. CDR1 is SEHNR, CDR2 FQNEAQ, per germline (reference sequence). CDR3 in DNA: TGTGCCAGCAGACAGGGGGTCAAGTCCATGACTAACTATGGCTACACCTTC. Its translation: CASRQGVKSMTNYGYTF.

The gene calls are TRBV4-2 and TRBJ2-3, with 7 nucleotides matching TRBD2. The CDR3 totals 21 residues. CDR1 and CDR2 from the germline V gene are LGHNA and YNFKEQ. Unmatched junction bases numbered 22, after V lost 4 bases and J lost 0 bases. Here the CDR3 DNA reads TGTGCCAGCAGCCGGGACGTGAGCGGAGCCGGGACTACCAGTAGCACAGATACGCAGTATTTT. This translates into CASSRDVSGAGTTSSTDTQYF.

The chain carries TRBV3-1 (or the pseudogene TRBV3-2) and TRBJ2-7; D remains ambiguous. Trimming removed 0 bases at V and 3 bases at J, with 9 bases between. CDR1 is LGHDT, CDR2 YNNKEL, per germline (reference sequence). This CDR3 comprises 14 residues. The DNA for the CDR3 is TGTGCCAGCAGCCAAGATACAGTCCACTACGAGCAGTACTTC. This gives the protein CASSQDTVHYEQYF.